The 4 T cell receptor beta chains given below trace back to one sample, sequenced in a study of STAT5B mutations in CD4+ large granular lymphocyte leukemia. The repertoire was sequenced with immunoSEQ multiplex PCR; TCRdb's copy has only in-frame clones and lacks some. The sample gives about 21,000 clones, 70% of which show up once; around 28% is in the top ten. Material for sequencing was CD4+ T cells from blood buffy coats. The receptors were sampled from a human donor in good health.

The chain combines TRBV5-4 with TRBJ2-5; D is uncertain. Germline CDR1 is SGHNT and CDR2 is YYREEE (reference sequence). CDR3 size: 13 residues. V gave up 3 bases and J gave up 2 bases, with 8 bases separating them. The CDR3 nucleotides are TGTGCCAGCAGCTCCCGGCGGCAAGAGACCCAGTACTTC. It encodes CASSSRRQETQYF. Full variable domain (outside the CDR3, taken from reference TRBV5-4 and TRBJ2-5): ETGVTQSPTHLIKTRGQQVTLRCSSQSGHNTVSWYQQALGQGPQFIFQYYREEENGRGNFPPRFSGLQFPNYSSELNVNALELDDSALYLCASSSRRQETQYFGPGTRLLVL.

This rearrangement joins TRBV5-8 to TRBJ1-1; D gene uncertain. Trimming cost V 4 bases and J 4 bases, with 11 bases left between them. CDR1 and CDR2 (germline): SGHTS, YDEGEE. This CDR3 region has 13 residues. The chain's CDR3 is CASSTQGRTEAFF. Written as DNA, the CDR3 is TGTGCCAGCAGCACCCAAGGGCGCACTGAAGCTTTCTTT.

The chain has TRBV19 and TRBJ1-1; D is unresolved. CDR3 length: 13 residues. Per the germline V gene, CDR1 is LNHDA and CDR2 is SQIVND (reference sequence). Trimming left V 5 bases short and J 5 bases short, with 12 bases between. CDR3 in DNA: TGTGCCAGTAGTTGGTCAGGATGGACTGAAGCTTTCTTT. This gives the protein CASSWSGWTEAFF.

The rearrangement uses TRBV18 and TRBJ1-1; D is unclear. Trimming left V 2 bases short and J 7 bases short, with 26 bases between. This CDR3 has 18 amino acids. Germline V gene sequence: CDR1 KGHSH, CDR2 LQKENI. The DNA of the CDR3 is TGTGCCAGCTCACCAAACCAGCCATCGGCCACGACTTCAAGTGAAGCTTTCTTT. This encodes CASSPNQPSATTSSEAFF.